The T cell receptor (beta chain) described here comes from a study of cytomegalovirus exposure and HLA in healthy donors. Both 60 Vbeta primers and 13 Jbeta primers went into the PCR. Only in-frame clones appear in the TCRdb table, and some are missing; sequencing was by immunoSEQ multiplex PCR. The data contain roughly 140,000 clones, almost 80% of them singletons. This CDR3 has 14 amino acids. V was pared by 0 bases and J by 7 bases, with 10 bases between. Germline V CDR1 and CDR2: SGHRS, YFSETQ. What was sequenced was PBMCs. The rearrangement joins TRBV5-1 to TRBJ1-4, with D possibly matching TRBD1 (5 bases). This clonotype originated in a male donor in good health and CMV-seronegative. DNA of the CDR3: TGCGCCAGCAGCTTGGTACAGGTGCGTGAAAAACTGTTTTTT. Protein: CASSLVQVREKLFF.